The 12 T cell receptor beta chains below all came from one sample that was sequenced in a study of Graves' ophthalmopathy and Graves' hyperthyroidism. The authors amplified TCR beta CDR3 regions, and they did so from RNA transcripts for repertoire sequencing. The first-round RT-PCR employed HTBI primers together with the Qiagen OneStep RT-PCR kit. A multiplex PCR was then performed as the second round. Each CDR3 protein is one row after TCRdb ran MiXCR on the multiplex PCR reads. Of fewer than 400,000 distinct CDR3 sequences in the sample, approximately 16% were seen once. Sample: peripheral blood. These receptors were collected from a woman aged 18-29 years with Graves' ophthalmopathy.

This clonotype was counted between two and nine times. This chain joins TRBV6-1 and TRBJ1-3; 7 bases match TRBD1. Trimming cost V 5 bases and J 2 bases; bases outside gene matches: 9. Germline V gene data show CDR1 as MNHNS and CDR2 as SASEGT. The CDR3 has 16 residues. CDR3: CASSTRDSGTGNTIYF. CDR3 in DNA: TGTGCCAGCAGTACCCGGGACAGTGGAACTGGAAACACCATATATTTT.

This clonotype has ten or more counts. The chain has TRBV11-2 and TRBJ2-2; D ambiguous. Germline V gene lookup returns CDR1 SGHAT and CDR2 FQNNGV. The CDR3 covers 17 residues. V lost 0 bases to trimming and J lost 0 bases, with 11 bases between them. The CDR3 reads CASSLDFGRPNTGELFF. CDR3 DNA: TGTGCCAGCAGCTTAGACTTCGGCCGCCCGAACACCGGGGAGCTGTTTTTT.

This clonotype has ten or more counts. The chain recombines TRBV27 with TRBJ2-1, with 10 bases matching TRBD2. The V and J ends lost 9 bases and 9 bases, in that order; junction bases with no gene match: 11. Germline V gene sequence: CDR1 MNHEY, CDR2 SMNVEV (reference sequence). This CDR3 comprises 14 residues. The CDR3 spells CASQSGRAWGEQFF. CDR3 DNA sequence: TGTGCCAGTCAGAGCGGGAGGGCCTGGGGTGAGCAGTTCTTC.

Ten or more counts support this clonotype. The J gene is TRBJ2-7, the V gene TRBV14, with D possibly TRBD1 on 5 matching bases. The CDR3 is made up of 11 amino acids. V lost 5 bases and J lost 7, with 9 bases in between. Germline V gene sequence: CDR1 SGHDN, CDR2 FVKESK. The CDR3 DNA follows: TGTGCCAGCAGCGAAAGGGGTGAGCAGTACTTC. This gives the protein CASSERGEQYF.

This clonotype was counted many times. The V gene is TRBV20-1, the J gene TRBJ1-6, with D maybe TRBD1 (6 bases). Germline V CDR1 and CDR2: DFQATT, SNEGSKA (reference sequence). This CDR3 comprises 14 residues. Trimming took off 8 bases at V and 4 bases at J, with 15 bases between the two ends. The CDR3 reads CSPENRAYNSPLHF. The CDR3 DNA sequence: TGCAGTCCAGAGAACAGGGCTTATAATTCACCCCTCCACTTT.

This clonotype was recorded many times. CDR3 DNA: TGTGCCAGCAGTCCTGTCTCGCTCTCCTACGAGCAGTACTTC. It translates to CASSPVSLSYEQYF. The chain recombines TRBV28 with TRBJ2-7; D not resolved. The CDR3 runs 14 residues. Germline-derived CDR1 and CDR2 are MDHEN and SYDVKM. The germline V and J ends were trimmed by 5 bases and 0 bases, with 11 bases remaining between them.

This clonotype was counted ten times or more. The rearrangement joins TRBV11-3 to TRBJ2-2; 9 bases align to TRBD2. This CDR3 is 15 amino acids long. The V gene's germline CDR1 is SGHNT and CDR2 YENEEA. The V segment lost 5 bases and the J segment 6 bases; nucleotides outside the gene matches: 7. This chain's CDR3 is CASSPSQREAGELFF. The CDR3 DNA is TGTGCCAGCAGCCCCAGCCAGCGGGAGGCCGGGGAGCTGTTTTTT.

The chain recombines TRBV6-5 with TRBJ1-5, with D tentatively TRBD1 (5 bases). With 7 bases removed from V and 0 bases from J, the gap between germline ends came to 13 bases. The length of the CDR3 is 15 residues. Germline V gives CDR1 MNHEY, CDR2 SVGAGI. This CDR3 is CASIMDNNSNQPQHF. The CDR3 DNA is TGTGCCAGCATTATGGACAATAATAGCAATCAGCCCCAGCATTTT.

This clonotype was seen many times. The chain uses TRBV20-1 and TRBJ2-3, with a weak D call TRBD1 (6 bases). V was clipped by 6 bases and J by 2 bases, with 18 bases between them. CDR3 length: 15 residues. CDR1 and CDR2 from the germline V gene are DFQATT and SNEGSKA (reference sequence). The CDR3 region is CSATGTPEDTDTQYF. CDR3 DNA: TGCAGTGCAACTGGGACACCCGAAGACACAGATACGCAGTATTTT.

This clonotype has a count of ten or more. This chain uses TRBV2 with TRBJ2-5; D unclear. The V gene lost 10 bases and the J gene lost 5 bases, with 20 bases spanning the gap. The germline CDR1 and CDR2 sequences are SNHLY and FYNNEI. CDR3 length: 14 amino acids. CDR3 bases: TGTGCCACCTTCCAGACCTCGAGCCGGGAGACCCAGTACTTC. Its protein product is CATFQTSSRETQYF.

This clonotype was seen many times. In DNA, the CDR3 is TGCGCCAGCAGCCGGGACTCAGCGACCGGGGAGCTGTTTTTT. This sequence encodes CASSRDSATGELFF. The chain is built from TRBV5-1 and TRBJ2-2; a possible D gene is TRBD2 (6 bases). Germline V gene lookup returns CDR1 SGHRS and CDR2 YFSETQ. V was cut by 4 bases and J by 5 bases, with 12 bases left in between. This CDR3 comprises 14 residues.

The rearrangement links TRBV6-5 to TRBJ2-7; D is ambiguous. Trimming shortened V by 0 bases and J by 5 bases, and 14 bases separated the two germline ends. This CDR3 contains 15 residues. Germline V gene lookup returns CDR1 MNHEY and CDR2 SVGAGI. DNA of the CDR3: TGTGCCAGCAGTTACTCTTCGGCTCGAGATGACGAGCAGTACTTC. Protein: CASSYSSARDDEQYF.